The next 31 T cell receptor beta chains were all read from a single sample in a study of T cells in women clearing cervical HPV infection. Sequencing used immunoSEQ multiplex PCR; TCRdb keeps in-frame clones, though not all of them. Here the sample table reports fewer than 50,000 clones. The sequencing input was blood buffy coat. The receptors come from a woman aged 18-70 years with a cervical HPV16 infection that either progressed to CIN3+ or cleared (not recorded which).

Points on this clone: The read halts 3 residues ahead of the CDR3 end, with the missing end drawn from the germline J gene. V gene TRBV11-2 combines with J gene TRBJ2-1, with TRBD2 identical over 10 bases. CDR1 SGHAT and CDR2 FQNNGV come from the germline V gene. The trim removed 3 bases at V and 5 bases at J, leaving 4 bases unmatched. This CDR3 comprises 15 residues. The DNA read from the CDR3 is TGTGCCAGCAGCTTTGGACTAGCGGAGAACAATGAG. It yields the protein CASSFGLAENNE. From start to end, the CDR3 is CASSFGLAENNEQFF. The complete variable domain, with remaining parts taken from reference TRBV11-2 and TRBJ2-1, reads EAGVAQSPRYKIIEKRQSVAFWCNPISGHATLYWYQQILGQGPKLLIQFQNNGVVDDSQLPKDRFSAERLKGVDSTLKIQPAKLEDSAVYLCASSFGLAENNEQFFGPGTRLTVL.

On this clone itself: The observed sequence ends 3 residues before the CDR3 terminus, with the missing tail filled in from the germline J gene. The chain joins TRBV18 to TRBJ2-2, with a tentative D call TRBD2 (5 bases). Germline V CDR1 and CDR2: KGHSH, LQKENI. This CDR3 is built from 15 residues. Trimming left V 6 bases short and J 3 bases short, with 14 bases between. CDR3 DNA (partial): TGTGCCAGCTCTCCGGGGAACAGATACACCGGGGAG. This translates into CASSPGNRYTGE. From start to end, the CDR3 is CASSPGNRYTGELFF.

A word on this clone: The read stops 3 residues short of the end of the CDR3; the missing end is completed from the germline J gene. The chain employs TRBV20-1 and TRBJ2-5, with TRBD2 matching 11 bases. Germline values: CDR1 DFQATT, CDR2 SNEGSKA (reference sequence). The CDR3 runs 15 residues. Germline trimming cut 3 bases from V and 2 bases from J; bases unmatched to any gene: 5. The CDR3 DNA, read in part, is TGCAGTGCTAGGAAATCTAGCGGGGGGCAAGAGACC. Protein sequence: CSARKSSGGQET. The entire CDR3 sequence reads CSARKSSGGQETQYF.

On this clone itself: The CDR3 is cut off 3 residues early in the read; its end comes from the germline J gene. V is TRBV7-2 and J is TRBJ1-2; a possible D gene is TRBD1 (5 bases). The CDR3 spans 15 residues. Germline CDR1 is SGHTA and CDR2 is FQGNSA. The CDR3 protein is CASSRQREGPNDYTF. CDR3 DNA, as far as it was read: TGTGCCAGCAGCAGACAGCGGGAGGGCCCCAATGAC.

A word on this clone: The read ends 3 residues before the CDR3 terminus; that terminus is restored from the germline J gene. This chain connects TRBV6-2 or TRBV6-3 to TRBJ2-1; 8 nucleotides line up with TRBD2. The CDR3 sequence is 16 residues long. J lost 0 bases, V lost 0 bases, and 1 base had no gene match. Germline V gene data show CDR1 as MNHEY and CDR2 as SVGEGT. The sequenced CDR3 bases are TGTGCCAGCAGTTACTCGAGCGGGAGCTCCTACAATGAG. It is translated as CASSYSSGSSYNE. The CDR3 in full is CASSYSSGSSYNEQFF.

As regards this clone: The CDR3 end is not reached by the read, which stops 3 residues before it; the germline J gene fills it in. The chain employs TRBV19 and TRBJ1-2; no firm D call. CDR3 size: 11 residues. CDR1 and CDR2 from the germline V gene are LNHDA and SQIVND (reference sequence). The CDR3 loop is CASSIDRGYTF. The sequenced CDR3 bases are TGTGCCAGTAGTATAGACAGGGGC.

With respect to this clone: The sequenced fragment ends 3 residues before the CDR3 boundary, so the rest is inferred from the germline J gene. The chain has TRBV18 and TRBJ2-1; TRBD2 matches 11 bases. This CDR3 comprises 15 residues. Per germline, CDR1 KGHSH and CDR2 LQKENI. V shed 2 bases and J 6 bases; nucleotides not matched to a gene: 3. CDR3 residues: CASSPTSGSPNEQFF. The sequenced part of the CDR3 DNA is TGTGCCAGCTCACCAACTAGCGGGAGTCCCAATGAG.

For this clone: The read terminates 3 residues before the CDR3 end, so the remaining end is supplied by the germline J gene. The chain links TRBV2 to TRBJ1-6; D remains ambiguous. The CDR3 has 14 residues. Germline V CDR1 and CDR2: SNHLY, FYNNEI. V gave up 2 bases and J gave up 5 bases, with 7 bases separating them. The CDR3 DNA, read in part, is TGTGCCAGCAGTGAAAAGGTGGATAATTCACCC. It is translated as CASSEKVDNSP. The complete CDR3 sequence is CASSEKVDNSPLHF. Full variable domain (rest looked up from reference TRBV2 and TRBJ1-6): EPEVTQTPSHQVTQMGQEVILRCVPISNHLYFYWYRQILGQKVEFLVSFYNNEISEKSEIFDDQFSVERPDGSNFTLKIRSTKLEDSAMYFCASSEKVDNSPLHFGNGTRLTVT.

On this clone: The CDR3 end lies 3 residues beyond the end of the read and is filled in from the germline J gene. This sequence joins TRBV19 and TRBJ2-3; 7 nucleotides match TRBD1. The germline V gene encodes CDR1 LNHDA and CDR2 SQIVND (reference sequence). This CDR3 is 17 amino acids long. CDR3 region: CASSMGDRDYSNQPQYF. CDR3 DNA (partial): TGTGCCAGTAGTATGGGCGACAGGGATTATAGCAATCAGCCG.

For this clone: The CDR3 extends 3 residues past the end of the read, so its final part is completed from the germline J gene. J is TRBJ2-7 and V is TRBV20-1; the match to TRBD1 covers 10 bases. The germline V gene has CDR1 DFQATT and CDR2 SNEGSKA (reference sequence). The length of the CDR3 is 15 residues. V lost 6 bases to trimming and J lost 2 bases; unmatched junction nucleotides: 10. The CDR3 DNA, read in part, is TGCAGTGCCATAAGTCCGGGACAGGGGCCCTACGAG. Protein sequence: CSAISPGQGPYE. In full, the CDR3 is CSAISPGQGPYEQYF.

Concerning this clone itself: Sequencing ends 3 residues short of the CDR3 end; the germline J gene provides the rest. J is TRBJ2-3 and V is TRBV20-1; the match to TRBD2 covers 11 bases. V dropped 1 base and J dropped 1; count of bases not matched to a gene: 4. The germline gives CDR1 DFQATT, CDR2 SNEGSKA (reference sequence). CDR3 length: 16 amino acids. The CDR3 is CSARVTSGSRTDTQYF. The sequenced CDR3 bases are TGCAGTGCTAGAGTAACTAGCGGGAGTCGCACAGATACG.

Concerning this clone: The CDR3 extends 3 residues past the end of the read, so its final part is completed from the germline J gene. The chain couples TRBV11-3 to TRBJ2-7; TRBD2 matches 7 bases. The CDR3 is 15 residues long. Looked up from germline, CDR1 is SGHNT and CDR2 is YENEEA. V lost 1 base and J lost 1; bases outside the gene matches: 4. CDR3 DNA (partial): TGTGCCAGCAGCTTAGCTAGCGGAACATCCTACGAG. Translated, it gives CASSLASGTSYE. The whole CDR3 region reads CASSLASGTSYEQYF.

Notes on this clone: The read falls 3 residues short of the CDR3 end, and the missing part is taken from the germline J gene. The rearrangement joins TRBV19 to TRBJ2-7; D possibly corresponds to TRBD1 (7 bases). The CDR3 spans 14 residues. Germline V gives CDR1 LNHDA, CDR2 SQIVND (reference sequence). With 3 bases removed from V and 1 base from J, the gap between germline ends came to 10 bases. The CDR3 bases that were read are TGTGCCAGTAGTATCCCAGGGGGGTCCTACGAG. The encoded protein is CASSIPGGSYE. The complete CDR3 sequence is CASSIPGGSYEQYF.

Regarding this clone: From the germline J gene comes the end of the CDR3, since the read stops 3 residues before it. The chain is built from TRBV2 and TRBJ1-4, with TRBD1 matching over 7 bases. The CDR3 has 15 amino acids. Germline V gives CDR1 SNHLY, CDR2 FYNNEI. The CDR3 loop reads CASRPTGTGNSPLFF. The sequenced CDR3 bases are TGTGCCAGCAGGCCGACAGGGACGGGGAATTCACCA.

As concerns this clone: Read sequence stops 3 residues before the CDR3 end, and the germline J gene provides the missing end. This chain connects TRBV7-2 to TRBJ2-5, with D perhaps matching TRBD2 (5 bases). The CDR3 is 13 amino acids. V was pared by 4 bases and J by 5 bases, with 11 bases between. CDR1 SGHTA and CDR2 FQGNSA come from the germline V gene. CDR3 region: CASSSSSRETQYF. CDR3 DNA, as far as it was read: TGTGCCAGCAGCTCCTCTAGCAGGGAGACC.

Turning to this clone: The read halts 3 residues ahead of the CDR3 end, with the missing end drawn from the germline J gene. The chain carries TRBV10-2 and TRBJ1-5, with D perhaps TRBD1 (5 bases). The CDR3 runs 13 residues. CDR1 is WSHSY and CDR2 is SAAADI in the germline V gene. Trimming pared 6 bases from V and 5 bases from J, leaving 11 bases between. The CDR3 spells CASRPGGDQPQHF. CDR3 bases read: TGCGCCAGCAGACCTGGGGGGGATCAGCCC.

In regard to this clone: The sequenced fragment ends 3 residues before the CDR3 boundary, so the rest is inferred from the germline J gene. V is TRBV12-3 or TRBV12-4 and J is TRBJ2-7; D possibly corresponds to TRBD1 (5 bases). Trimming removed 6 bases at V and 3 bases at J, with 9 bases between. The CDR3 is made up of 12 amino acids. The part of the CDR3 DNA that was read is TGTGCCAGCAGCGACCAGGGCTACGAG. This translates into CASSDQGYE. The whole CDR3 reads CASSDQGYEQYF.

Points on this clone: The CDR3 extends 3 residues past the end of the read, so its final part is completed from the germline J gene. The chain has TRBV10-2 and TRBJ2-2, with D perhaps TRBD2 (6 bases). Germline CDR1 reads WSHSY; CDR2 reads SAAADI. This CDR3 contains 14 residues. The V and J ends lost 5 bases and 4 bases respectively, with 11 bases between them. Incomplete CDR3 DNA: TGCGCCAGCAGTAGAACCGGGGGCACCGGGGAG. Its translation is CASSRTGGTGE. The full CDR3 reads CASSRTGGTGELFF.

As regards this clone: The read ends 3 residues before the CDR3 terminus; that terminus is restored from the germline J gene. The V call is TRBV5-1, the J call TRBJ1-4; tentatively, D is TRBD1 (6 bases). The CDR3 consists of 15 residues. Germline CDR1 and CDR2: SGHRS and YFSETQ. Trimming shortened V by 5 bases and J by 4 bases, and 15 bases separated the two germline ends. The CDR3: CASRPGHPLNEKLFF. Incomplete CDR3 DNA: TGCGCCAGCAGGCCGGGACACCCCCTTAATGAAAAA. Based on the CDR3 plus reference TRBV5-1 and TRBJ1-4, the full variable domain is KAGVTQTPRYLIKTRGQQVTLSCSPISGHRSVSWYQQTPGQGLQFLFEYFSETQRNKGNFPGRFSGRQFSNSRSEMNVSTLELGDSALYLCASRPGHPLNEKLFFGSGTQLSVL.

Worth noting for this clone: Read data end 3 residues before the CDR3 end; the end is taken from the germline J gene. The J gene is TRBJ1-4, the V gene TRBV19, with TRBD1 matching 9 bases. Germline loops: CDR1 LNHDA, CDR2 SQIVND (reference sequence). After removal of 4 bases from V and 8 bases from J, the junction contained 8 bases not matched to a gene. The CDR3 runs 15 residues. CDR3 region: CASSTGTGRDEKLFF. CDR3 DNA, as far as it was read: TGTGCCAGTAGTACGGGGACAGGGAGGGACGAAAAA.

Points on this clone: The read halts 3 residues ahead of the CDR3 end, with the missing end drawn from the germline J gene. The gene calls are TRBV29-1 and TRBJ2-7, with D hard to call. This CDR3 is built from 11 residues. V was trimmed by 6 bases and J by 0 bases, leaving 6 bases between them. The germline CDR1 and CDR2 sequences are SQVTM and ANQGSEA. CDR3 amino acids: CSVADSYEQYF. CDR3 DNA (partial): TGCAGCGTGGCCGACTCCTACGAG.

A word on this clone: The read terminates 3 residues ahead of where the CDR3 ends, so the germline J gene completes it. The chain joins TRBV30 to TRBJ2-7, with TRBD1 identical over 9 bases. The CDR3 length is 14 residues. With V trimmed by 3 bases and J by 1 base, 4 bases remained unmatched. Germline lookup yields CDR1 GTSNPN and CDR2 SVGIG (reference sequence). Incomplete CDR3 DNA: TGTGCCTGGAGACAGACAGGGGGGTCCTACGAG. Residues: CAWRQTGGSYE. The entire CDR3 reads CAWRQTGGSYEQYF.

To note about this clone: The read halts 3 residues ahead of the CDR3 end, with the missing end drawn from the germline J gene. The V call is TRBV19, the J call TRBJ1-2; tentatively, D is TRBD1 (6 bases). The CDR3 consists of 14 residues. CDR1 and CDR2 from the germline V gene are LNHDA and SQIVND (reference sequence). CDR3 bases read: TGTGCCAGTAGCCTCGGACAGACCCCCTACGAC. Translated, it gives CASSLGQTPYD. The CDR3, in full, reads CASSLGQTPYDYTF.

On this clone itself: The read ends 3 residues shy of where the CDR3 ends; the end is completed using the germline J gene. The chain uses TRBV7-9 and TRBJ1-2, with 8 positions matching TRBD1. This CDR3 contains 14 residues. Germline V gives CDR1 SEHNR, CDR2 FQNEAQ (reference sequence). CDR3 amino acids: CASSYDRGGSDYTF. The CDR3 DNA, read in part, is TGTGCCAGCAGCTACGACAGGGGAGGATCCGAC. The full variable domain, with the rest looked up from reference TRBV7-9 and TRBJ1-2, is DTGVSQNPRHKITKRGQNVTFRCDPISEHNRLYWYRQTLGQGPEFLTYFQNEAQLEKSRLLSDRFSAERPKGSFSTLEIQRTEQGDSAMYLCASSYDRGGSDYTFGSGTRLTVV.

The part of the CDR3 DNA that was read is TGTGCCAGCAGCTTACTGGGGGCAGTGACC. It translates to CASSLLGAVT. The CDR3 reads in full as CASSLLGAVTQYF. The chain links TRBV5-6 to TRBJ2-5, with a possible D match to TRBD1 (6 bases). Sequencing ends 3 residues short of the CDR3 end; the germline J gene provides the rest. The CDR3 totals 13 residues. V lost 2 bases to trimming and J lost 7 bases, with 12 bases between them. Germline CDR1 reads SGHDT; CDR2 reads YYEEEE.

As to this clone: The CDR3 end is not reached by the read, which stops 3 residues before it; the germline J gene fills it in. This chain links TRBV19 with TRBJ2-5; 7 bases are a match to TRBD1. Germline V gene data show CDR1 as LNHDA and CDR2 as SQIVND (reference sequence). The V segment lost 7 bases and the J segment 5 bases; nucleotides outside the gene matches: 7. The CDR3 is 13 amino acids. The CDR3 loop is CASTKTGWETQYF. The DNA read from the CDR3 is TGTGCCAGTACTAAGACAGGGTGGGAGACC. The variable domain in full, with the rest retrieved from reference TRBV19 and TRBJ2-5, is DGGITQSPKYLFRKEGQNVTLSCEQNLNHDAMYWYRQDPGQGLRLIYYSQIVNDFQKGDIAEGYSVSREKKESFPLTVTSAQKNPTAFYLCASTKTGWETQYFGPGTRLLVL.

Concerning this clone: The sequenced fragment ends 3 residues before the CDR3 boundary, so the rest is inferred from the germline J gene. This chain links TRBV19 with TRBJ2-7; 9 nucleotides agree with TRBD2. V lost 7 bases to trimming and J lost 2 bases; unmatched junction nucleotides: 3. This CDR3 has 13 residues. From germline, CDR1 is LNHDA and CDR2 SQIVND (reference sequence). The CDR3 protein is CASKLAGTYEQYF. The part of the CDR3 DNA that was read is TGTGCCAGTAAACTAGCGGGTACCTACGAG.

On this clone itself: The read finishes 3 residues shy of the CDR3 end, and the germline J gene is used to complete it. The chain uses TRBV18 and TRBJ2-3, with a weak D call TRBD2 (5 bases). The germline gives CDR1 KGHSH, CDR2 LQKENI. The CDR3 is 13 residues long. Trimming left V 4 bases short and J 5 bases short, with 10 bases between. CDR3 loop: CASSRGSGDTQYF. The DNA read from the CDR3 is TGTGCCAGCTCACGAGGCAGCGGAGATACG.

Points on this clone: The read gets to within 3 residues of the CDR3 end, and the germline J gene fills in the rest. The chain is built from TRBV7-9 and TRBJ2-7, with TRBD1 matching 10 bases. The CDR3 loop spans 15 amino acids. CDR1 and CDR2 (germline): SEHNR, FQNEAQ (reference sequence). J gave up 3 bases and V 5 bases, and 7 bases lay outside the gene matches. CDR3 DNA (partial): TGTGCCAGCAGCAAAGGGACAGGGGATGACTACGAG. It is translated as CASSKGTGDDYE. The whole CDR3 is CASSKGTGDDYEQYF.

Note on this clone: The read halts 3 residues ahead of the CDR3 end, with the missing end drawn from the germline J gene. The chain links TRBV6-4 to TRBJ1-6; no clear D. In germline, CDR1 is MRHNA, CDR2 SNTAGT. The CDR3 totals 11 residues. The ends were cut back, 7 bases at V and 11 bases at J, with 9 bases in the middle. CDR3 region: CASTPGAPLHF. The DNA read from the CDR3 is TGTGCCAGCACTCCCGGGGCACCC.

A remark on this clone: The read ends 3 residues early relative to the CDR3; the germline J gene fills the gap. V usage is TRBV18 and J usage is TRBJ2-7; the match to TRBD1 covers 7 bases. The CDR3 is 15 residues long. Per germline, CDR1 KGHSH and CDR2 LQKENI. V gave up 2 bases and J gave up 4 bases; unmatched junction bases: 8. CDR3 sequence reads: CASSPRDSPFYEQYF. The sequenced part of the CDR3 DNA is TGTGCCAGCTCACCAAGGGACAGTCCCTTTTACGAG.